This T cell receptor (beta chain) was captured by sequencing in a study of T cell changes during pregnancy in multiple sclerosis. Here immunoSEQ multiplex PCR was the method, and the copy in TCRdb shows in-frame clones only, minus some. The table lists fewer than 70,000 clones, approximately 92% of them singletons. This CDR3 is 13 amino acids long. CDR1 is LNHDA and CDR2 is SQIVND in the germline V gene (reference sequence). With 5 bases removed from V and 8 bases from J, the gap between germline ends came to 14 bases. The sample here was peripheral blood, taken in the second trimester of pregnancy. The V call is TRBV19, the J call TRBJ2-3; D gene unclear. This TCR came from a female donor with multiple sclerosis, enrolled in a pregnancy study. CDR3 amino acids: CASSPSSIGTQYF. Here the CDR3 DNA reads TGTGCCAGTAGTCCGAGTTCGATTGGTACGCAGTATTTT.